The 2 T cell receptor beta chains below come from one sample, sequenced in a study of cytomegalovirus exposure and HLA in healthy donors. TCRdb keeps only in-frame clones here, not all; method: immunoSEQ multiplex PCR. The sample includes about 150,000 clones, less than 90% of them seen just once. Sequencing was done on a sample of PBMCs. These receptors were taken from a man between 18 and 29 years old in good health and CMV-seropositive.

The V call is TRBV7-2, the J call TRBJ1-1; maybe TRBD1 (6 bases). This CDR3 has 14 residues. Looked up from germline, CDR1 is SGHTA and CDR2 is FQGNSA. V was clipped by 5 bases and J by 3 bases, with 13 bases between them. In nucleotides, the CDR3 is TGTGCCAGCAGCCCCACAGGGTTGGACACTGAAGCTTTCTTT. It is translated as CASSPTGLDTEAFF.

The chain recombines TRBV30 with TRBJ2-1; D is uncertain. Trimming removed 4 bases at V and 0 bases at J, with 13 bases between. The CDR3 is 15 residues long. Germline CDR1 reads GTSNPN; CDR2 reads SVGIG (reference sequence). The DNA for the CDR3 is TGTGCCTGGATCTTAGCCCGAGCCTCCTACAATGAGCAGTTCTTC. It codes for CAWILARASYNEQFF.